This T cell receptor beta chain was obtained from a study of blood T cell repertoires in COVID-19. Study at large: Sites across the United States, Italy and Spain contributed samples from acute and convalescent COVID-19.

Germline assignment: CDR1 SGHRS and CDR2 YFSETQ. Trimming at V came to 0 bases and at J to 12 bases, leaving 9 bases not matched to a gene. The CDR3 extends over 13 amino acids. Clones were sequenced by immunoSEQ multiplex PCR, and TCRdb holds only the in-frame ones, with some missing. The sample records about 160,000 clones, about 80% being singletons. Participants' own reports of clinical history determined their cohort assignment. This chain uses TRBV5-1 with TRBJ2-7, with 7 bases matching TRBD1. Input material: PBMCs or T cells enriched from blood (not recorded which). This TCR derives from an older woman who had recovered from COVID-19. DNA for the CDR3: TGCGCCAGCAGCTTGGAAGGGGGCGAAATCTGGTACTTC. Translating it yields CASSLEGGEIWYF.